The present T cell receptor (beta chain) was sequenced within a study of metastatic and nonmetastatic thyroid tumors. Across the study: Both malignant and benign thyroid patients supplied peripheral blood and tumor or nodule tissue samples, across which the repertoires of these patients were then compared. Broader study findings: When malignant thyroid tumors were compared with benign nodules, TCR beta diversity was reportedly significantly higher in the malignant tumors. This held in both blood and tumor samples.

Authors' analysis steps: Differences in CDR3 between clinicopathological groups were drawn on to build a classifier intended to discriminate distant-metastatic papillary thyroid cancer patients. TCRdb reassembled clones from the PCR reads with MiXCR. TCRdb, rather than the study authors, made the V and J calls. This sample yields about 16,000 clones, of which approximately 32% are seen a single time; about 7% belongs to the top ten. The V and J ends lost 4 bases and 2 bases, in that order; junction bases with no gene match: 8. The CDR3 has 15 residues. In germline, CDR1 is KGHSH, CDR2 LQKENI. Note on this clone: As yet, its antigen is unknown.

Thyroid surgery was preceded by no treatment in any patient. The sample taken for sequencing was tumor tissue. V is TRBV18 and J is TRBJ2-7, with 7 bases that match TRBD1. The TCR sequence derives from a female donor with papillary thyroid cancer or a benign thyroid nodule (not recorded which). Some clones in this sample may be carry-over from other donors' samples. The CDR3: CASSLTGTDAYEQYF. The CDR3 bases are TGTGCCAGCTCACTAACCGGGACAGATGCCTACGAGCAGTACTTC.